This T cell receptor beta chain comes out of a study of blood T cell repertoires in COVID-19. Study as a whole: COVID-19 samples from acute and convalescent phases originated in the United States, Italy and Spain. The analysed material was cDNA or gDNA that came from T cells, B-cell-depleted T cells, or PBMCs.

Per the authors' pipeline: Nucleated cell number was recorded as an estimate derived from reference gene primer amplification. Measured with immunoSEQ multiplex PCR; TCRdb has only the in-frame clones, and not every one. V and J calls plus clone size are reproduced from that table; the DNA served to infer D and trimming. The sample includes over 85,000 clones, more than 75% seen only once; the top ten take around 4.7%. V dropped 5 bases and J dropped 6; count of bases not matched to a gene: 9. CDR3 length: 15 amino acids. CDR1 is SNHLY, CDR2 FYNNEI, per germline. The origin of this receptor is a woman of 80 years or more with active COVID-19. V usage is TRBV2 and J usage is TRBJ1-4; TRBD1 matches 7 bases. Sequenced: peripheral blood. The CDR3 sequence: CASSSRGQDDEKLFF. CDR3 nucleotides: TGTGCCAGCAGTAGCCGCGGACAGGACGATGAAAAACTGTTTTTT.